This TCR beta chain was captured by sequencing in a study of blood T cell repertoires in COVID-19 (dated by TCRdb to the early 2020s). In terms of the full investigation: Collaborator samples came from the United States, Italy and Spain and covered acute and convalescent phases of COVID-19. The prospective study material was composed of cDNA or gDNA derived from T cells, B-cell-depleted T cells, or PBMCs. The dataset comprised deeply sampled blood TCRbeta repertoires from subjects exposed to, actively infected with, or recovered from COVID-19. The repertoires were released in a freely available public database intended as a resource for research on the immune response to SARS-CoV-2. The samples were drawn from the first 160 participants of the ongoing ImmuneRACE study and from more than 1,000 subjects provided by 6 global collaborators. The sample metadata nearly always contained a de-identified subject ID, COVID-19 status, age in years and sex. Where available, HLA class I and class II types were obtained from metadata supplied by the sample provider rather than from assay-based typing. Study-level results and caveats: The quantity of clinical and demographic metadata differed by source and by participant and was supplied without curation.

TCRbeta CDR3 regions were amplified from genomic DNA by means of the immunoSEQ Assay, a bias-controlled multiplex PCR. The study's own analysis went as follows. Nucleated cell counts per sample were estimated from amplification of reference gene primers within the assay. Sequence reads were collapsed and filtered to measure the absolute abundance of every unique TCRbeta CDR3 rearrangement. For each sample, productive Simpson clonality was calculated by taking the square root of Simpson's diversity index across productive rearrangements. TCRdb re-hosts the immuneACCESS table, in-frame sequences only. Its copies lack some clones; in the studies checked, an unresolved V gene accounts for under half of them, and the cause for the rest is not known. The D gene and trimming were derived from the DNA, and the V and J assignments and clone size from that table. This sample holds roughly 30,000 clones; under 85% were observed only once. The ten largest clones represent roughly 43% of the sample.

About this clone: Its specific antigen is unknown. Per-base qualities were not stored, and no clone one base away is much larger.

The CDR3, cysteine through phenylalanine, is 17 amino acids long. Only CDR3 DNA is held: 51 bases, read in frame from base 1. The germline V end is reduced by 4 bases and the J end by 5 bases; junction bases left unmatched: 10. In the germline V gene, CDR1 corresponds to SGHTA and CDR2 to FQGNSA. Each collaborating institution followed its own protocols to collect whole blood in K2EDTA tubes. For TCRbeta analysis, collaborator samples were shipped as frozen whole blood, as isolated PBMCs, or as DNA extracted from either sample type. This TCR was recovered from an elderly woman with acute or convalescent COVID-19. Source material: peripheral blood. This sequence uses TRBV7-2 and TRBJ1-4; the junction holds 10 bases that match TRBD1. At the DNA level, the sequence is TGTGCCAGCAGCTACCGATTAAGGACAGGGGGAAATGAAAAACTGTTTTTT. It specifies CASSYRLRTGGNEKLFF.